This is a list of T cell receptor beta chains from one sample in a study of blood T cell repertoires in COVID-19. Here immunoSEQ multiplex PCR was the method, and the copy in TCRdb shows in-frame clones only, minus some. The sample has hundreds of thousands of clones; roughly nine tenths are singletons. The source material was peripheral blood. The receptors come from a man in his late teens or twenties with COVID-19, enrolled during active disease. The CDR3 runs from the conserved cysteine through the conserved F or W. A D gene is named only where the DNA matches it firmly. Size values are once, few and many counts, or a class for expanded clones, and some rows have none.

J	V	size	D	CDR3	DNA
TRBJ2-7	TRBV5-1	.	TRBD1	CASSTGTGSFMGYEQYF	TGCGCCAGCAGCACCGGGACAGGGTCGTTCATGGGTTACGAGCAGTACTTC
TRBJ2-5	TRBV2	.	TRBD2	CASPTGTSGGAIETQYF	TGTGCCAGCCCGACCGGGACTAGCGGGGGGGCGATAGAGACCCAGTACTTC
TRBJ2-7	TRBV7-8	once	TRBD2	CASSRTSGGPGTTYEQYF	TGTGCCAGCAGCAGGACTAGCGGGGGACCCGGGACAACCTACGAGCAGTACTTC
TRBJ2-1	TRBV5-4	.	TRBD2	CASSFSGGSYNEQFF	TGTGCCAGCAGCTTCAGCGGGGGGTCCTACAATGAGCAGTTCTTC
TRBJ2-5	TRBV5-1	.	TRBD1	CASSSGTGGWETQYF	TGCGCCAGCAGCTCCGGGACAGGGGGCTGGGAGACCCAGTACTTC
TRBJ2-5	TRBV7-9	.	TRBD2	CASSFTSGRETQYF	TGTGCCAGCAGCTTCACTAGCGGGAGGGAGACCCAGTACTTC
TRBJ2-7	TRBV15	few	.	CATSRDIRGSYEQYF	TGTGCCACCAGCAGAGATATCAGGGGCTCCTACGAGCAGTACTTC
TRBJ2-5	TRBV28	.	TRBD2	CASSPLGTSRQQETQYF	TGTGCCAGCAGTCCCCTCGGGACTAGCAGACAACAAGAGACCCAGTACTTC
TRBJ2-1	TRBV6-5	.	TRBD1	CASSSIHQGQGTQFF	TGTGCCAGCAGTAGTATTCATCAGGGACAGGGAACGCAGTTCTTC
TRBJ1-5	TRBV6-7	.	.	CASSYPYWGQCGQPQHF	TGTGCCAGCAGTTACCCATATTGGGGGCAATGCGGTCAGCCCCAGCATTTT
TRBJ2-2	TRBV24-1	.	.	CATSDSSAGGELFF	TGTGCCACCAGTGATTCTAGTGCCGGCGGGGAGCTGTTTTTT
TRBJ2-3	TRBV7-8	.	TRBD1	CASSRGGQGFTDTQYF	TGTGCCAGCAGCCGAGGGGGACAGGGGTTCACAGATACGCAGTATTTT
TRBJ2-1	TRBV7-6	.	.	CASSLATGGPEQFF	TGTGCCAGCAGCTTAGCGACCGGGGGGCCTGAGCAGTTCTTC
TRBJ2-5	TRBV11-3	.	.	CASSLVYQDQETQYF	TGTGCCAGCAGCTTAGTCTATCAGGACCAAGAGACCCAGTACTTC
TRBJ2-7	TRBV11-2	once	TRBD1	CASSLVLRGTEQYF	TGTGCCAGCAGCTTAGTACTCAGGGGGACCGAGCAGTACTTC
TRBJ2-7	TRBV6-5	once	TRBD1	CASSYSPGQYEQYF	TGTGCCAGCAGTTACTCACCGGGACAGTACGAGCAGTACTTC
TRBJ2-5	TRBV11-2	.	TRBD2	CASSLVASGPPRTQYF	TGTGCCAGCAGCTTAGTGGCTAGCGGTCCCCCCCGGACCCAGTACTTC
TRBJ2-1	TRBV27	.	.	CASSLSVAAPLGQFF	TGTGCCAGCAGTTTATCCGTAGCGGCGCCGCTGGGGCAGTTCTTC
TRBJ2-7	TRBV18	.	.	CASSPPGREQYF	TGTGCCAGCTCACCACCGGGCAGAGAGCAGTACTTC
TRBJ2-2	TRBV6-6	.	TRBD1	CASSRSGTGFTNTGELFF	TGTGCCAGCAGCCGATCGGGGACAGGGTTTACGAACACCGGGGAGCTGTTTTTT
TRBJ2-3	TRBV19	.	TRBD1	CASSDRQGVTDTQYF	TGTGCCAGTAGTGACCGACAGGGTGTCACAGATACGCAGTATTTT
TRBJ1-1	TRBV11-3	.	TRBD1	CASSLGRGQNTEAFF	TGTGCCAGCAGCTTAGGCAGGGGGCAGAACACTGAAGCTTTCTTT
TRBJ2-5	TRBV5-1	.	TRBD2	CASSLEAASGQETQYF	TGCGCCAGCAGCTTGGAGGCCGCTAGCGGGCAGGAGACCCAGTACTTC
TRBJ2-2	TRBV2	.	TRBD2	CASSRTSGSNTGELFF	TGTGCCAGCAGCCGGACTAGCGGGTCGAACACCGGGGAGCTGTTTTTT
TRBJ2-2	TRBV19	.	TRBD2	CASSIPPLAGVAGELFF	TGTGCCAGTAGTATTCCACCTCTAGCGGGAGTAGCCGGGGAGCTGTTTTTT
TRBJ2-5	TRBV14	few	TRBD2	CASSQGEGPRETQYF	TGTGCCAGCAGCCAAGGGGAGGGCCCTCGGGAGACCCAGTACTTC
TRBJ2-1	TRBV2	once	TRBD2	CASSGAGGVSYNEQFF	TGTGCCAGCAGCGGAGCGGGGGGTGTCTCCTACAATGAGCAGTTCTTC
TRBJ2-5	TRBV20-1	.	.	CSAEPRETQYF	TGCAGTGCTGAGCCTAGGGAGACCCAGTACTTC
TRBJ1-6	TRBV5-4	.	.	CASSLRRGWESSYNSPLHF	TGTGCCAGCAGCCTGAGGAGGGGCTGGGAAAGCTCCTATAATTCACCCCTCCACTTT
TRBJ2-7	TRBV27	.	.	CASSLYLGAYEQYF	TGTGCCAGCAGTTTATATCTGGGGGCGTACGAGCAGTACTTC
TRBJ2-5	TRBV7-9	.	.	CASSLAGGETQYF	TGTGCCAGCAGCTTAGCAGGGGGAGAGACCCAGTACTTC
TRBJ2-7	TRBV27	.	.	CASRSGWRGEQYF	TGTGCCAGCAGGTCAGGGTGGCGGGGCGAGCAGTACTTC
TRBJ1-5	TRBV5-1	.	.	CASSLIGGAAQPQHF	TGCGCCAGCAGCTTGATTGGGGGCGCGGCCCAGCCCCAGCATTTT
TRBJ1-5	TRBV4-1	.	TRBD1	CASSQETGGHQPQHF	TGCGCCAGCAGCCAAGAGACAGGGGGGCATCAGCCCCAGCATTTT
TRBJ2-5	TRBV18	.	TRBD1	CASSPDYRGQETQYF	TGTGCCAGCTCACCGGATTACAGGGGGCAAGAGACCCAGTACTTC
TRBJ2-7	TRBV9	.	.	CASSSLTGGEQYF	TGTGCCAGCAGCTCCCTCACCGGGGGAGAGCAGTACTTC
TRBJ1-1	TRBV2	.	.	CASVAGQNTEAFF	TGTGCCAGTGTCGCTGGGCAGAACACTGAAGCTTTCTTT
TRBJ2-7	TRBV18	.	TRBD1	CASSHLDRGGQYF	TGTGCCAGCTCACACTTGGACAGGGGCGGGCAGTACTTC
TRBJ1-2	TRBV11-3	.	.	CASSLVQGNGYTF	TGTGCCAGCAGCTTAGTTCAGGGTAATGGCTACACCTTC
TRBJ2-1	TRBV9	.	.	CASSPEEGEQFF	TGTGCCAGCAGCCCAGAGGAAGGTGAGCAGTTCTTC
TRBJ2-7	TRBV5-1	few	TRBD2	CASSRIGAGVSYEQYF	TGCGCCAGCAGCCGCATCGGAGCGGGAGTGTCCTACGAGCAGTACTTC
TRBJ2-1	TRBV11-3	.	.	CASSSPTGDYNEQFF	TGTGCCAGCAGCTCACCCACGGGGGACTACAATGAGCAGTTCTTC